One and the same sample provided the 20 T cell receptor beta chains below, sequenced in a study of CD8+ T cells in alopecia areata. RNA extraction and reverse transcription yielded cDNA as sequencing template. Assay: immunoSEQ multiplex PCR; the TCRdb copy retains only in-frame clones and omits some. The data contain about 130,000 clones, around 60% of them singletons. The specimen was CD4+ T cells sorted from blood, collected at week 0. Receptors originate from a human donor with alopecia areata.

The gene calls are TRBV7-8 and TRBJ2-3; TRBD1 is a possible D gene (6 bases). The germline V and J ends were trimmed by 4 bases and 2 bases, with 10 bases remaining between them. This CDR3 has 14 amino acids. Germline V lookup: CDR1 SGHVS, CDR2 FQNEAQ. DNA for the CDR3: TGTGCCAGCAGCTCCGGGACAACCACAGATACGCAGTATTTT. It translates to CASSSGTTTDTQYF.

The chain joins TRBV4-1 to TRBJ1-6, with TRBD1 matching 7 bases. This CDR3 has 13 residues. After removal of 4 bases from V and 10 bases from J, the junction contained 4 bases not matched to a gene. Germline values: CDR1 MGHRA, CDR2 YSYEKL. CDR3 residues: CASSRTGVSPLHF. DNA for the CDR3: TGCGCCAGCAGCCGTACAGGGGTATCACCCCTCCACTTT.

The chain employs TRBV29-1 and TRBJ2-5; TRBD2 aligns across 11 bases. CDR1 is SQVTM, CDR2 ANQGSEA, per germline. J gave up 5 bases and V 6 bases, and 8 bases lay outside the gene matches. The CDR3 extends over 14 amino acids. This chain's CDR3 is CSVIAGGRRETQYF. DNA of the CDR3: TGCAGCGTAATAGCGGGGGGGCGTCGGGAGACCCAGTACTTC.

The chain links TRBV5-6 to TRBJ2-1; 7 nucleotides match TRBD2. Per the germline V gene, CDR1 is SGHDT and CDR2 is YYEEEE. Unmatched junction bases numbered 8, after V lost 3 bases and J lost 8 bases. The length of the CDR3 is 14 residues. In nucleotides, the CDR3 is TGTGCCAGCAGCTCTGGACTAGGGCTAGATGAGCAGTTCTTC. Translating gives CASSSGLGLDEQFF.

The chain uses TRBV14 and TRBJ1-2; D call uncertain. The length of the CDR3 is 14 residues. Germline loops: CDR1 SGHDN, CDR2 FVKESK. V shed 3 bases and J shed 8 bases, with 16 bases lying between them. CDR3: CASSQAGLELGYTF. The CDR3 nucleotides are TGTGCCAGCAGCCAGGCCGGGCTCGAGCTAGGCTACACCTTC.

The CDR3 nucleotides read TGTGCCAGCAGCTCACAGGTCTCCTATAATTCACCCCTCCACTTT. Protein: CASSSQVSYNSPLHF. V is TRBV7-8 and J is TRBJ1-6; perhaps TRBD1 as D (5 bases). Germline values: CDR1 SGHVS, CDR2 FQNEAQ. The V end lost 4 bases, the J end lost 0 bases, and 7 bases lay between the germline ends. The CDR3 covers 15 residues.

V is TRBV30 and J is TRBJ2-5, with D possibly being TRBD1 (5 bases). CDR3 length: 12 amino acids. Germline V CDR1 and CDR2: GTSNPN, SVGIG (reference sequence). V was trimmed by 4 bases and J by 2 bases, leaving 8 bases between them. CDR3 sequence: CAWNRQQETQYF. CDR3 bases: TGTGCCTGGAACCGACAGCAAGAGACCCAGTACTTC.

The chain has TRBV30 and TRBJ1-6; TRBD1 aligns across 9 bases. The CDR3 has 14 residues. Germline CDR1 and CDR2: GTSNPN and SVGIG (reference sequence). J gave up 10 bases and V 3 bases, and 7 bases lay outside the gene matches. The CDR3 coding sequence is TGTGCCTGGAGGCAACAGGGGGCAAAGTCACCCCTCCACTTT. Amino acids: CAWRQQGAKSPLHF.

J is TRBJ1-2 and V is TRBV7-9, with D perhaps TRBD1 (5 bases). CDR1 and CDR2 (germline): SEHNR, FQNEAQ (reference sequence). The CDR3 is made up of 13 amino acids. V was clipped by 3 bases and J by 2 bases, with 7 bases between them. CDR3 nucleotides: TGTGCCAGCAGCTTCGAGGGGAACTATGGCTACACCTTC. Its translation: CASSFEGNYGYTF.

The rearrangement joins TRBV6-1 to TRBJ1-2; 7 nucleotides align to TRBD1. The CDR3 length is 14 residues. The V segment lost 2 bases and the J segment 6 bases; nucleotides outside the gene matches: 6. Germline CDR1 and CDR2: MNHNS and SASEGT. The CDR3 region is CASSERQGLDGYTF. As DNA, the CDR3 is TGTGCCAGCAGTGAAAGACAGGGATTGGATGGCTACACCTTC.

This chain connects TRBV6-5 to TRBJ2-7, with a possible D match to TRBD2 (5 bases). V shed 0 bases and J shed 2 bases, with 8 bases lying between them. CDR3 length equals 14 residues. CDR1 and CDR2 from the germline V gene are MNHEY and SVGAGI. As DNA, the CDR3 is TGTGCCAGCAGTTACTCGCGGGTTACCTACGAGCAGTACTTC. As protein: CASSYSRVTYEQYF.

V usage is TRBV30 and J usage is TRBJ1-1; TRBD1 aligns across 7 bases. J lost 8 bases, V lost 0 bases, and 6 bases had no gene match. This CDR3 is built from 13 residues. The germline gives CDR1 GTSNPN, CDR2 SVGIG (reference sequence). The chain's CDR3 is CAWSVIGTAEAFF. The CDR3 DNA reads TGTGCCTGGAGTGTTATCGGGACAGCGGAAGCTTTCTTT.

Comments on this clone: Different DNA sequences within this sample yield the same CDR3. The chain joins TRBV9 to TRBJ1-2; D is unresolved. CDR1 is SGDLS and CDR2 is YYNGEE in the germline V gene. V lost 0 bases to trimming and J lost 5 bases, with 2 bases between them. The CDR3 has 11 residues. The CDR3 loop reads CASSVGYGYTF. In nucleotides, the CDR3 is TGTGCCAGCAGCGTAGGGTATGGCTACACCTTC.

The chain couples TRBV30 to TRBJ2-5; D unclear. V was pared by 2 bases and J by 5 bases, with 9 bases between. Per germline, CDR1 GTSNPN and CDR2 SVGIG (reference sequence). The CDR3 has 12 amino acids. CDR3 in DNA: TGTGCCTGGAGTCTTGATGCGGAGACCCAGTACTTC. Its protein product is CAWSLDAETQYF.

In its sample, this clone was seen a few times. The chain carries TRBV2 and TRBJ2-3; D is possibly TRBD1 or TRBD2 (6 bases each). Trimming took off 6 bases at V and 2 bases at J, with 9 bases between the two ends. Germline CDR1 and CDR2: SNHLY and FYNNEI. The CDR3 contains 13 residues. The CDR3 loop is CASRRGHTDTQYF. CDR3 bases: TGTGCCAGCAGGCGGGGACACACAGATACGCAGTATTTT.

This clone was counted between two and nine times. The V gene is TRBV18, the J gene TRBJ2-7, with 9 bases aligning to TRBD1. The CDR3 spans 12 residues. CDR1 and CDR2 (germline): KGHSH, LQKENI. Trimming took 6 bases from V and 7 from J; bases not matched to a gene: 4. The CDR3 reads CASSGQGLEQYF. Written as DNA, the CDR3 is TGTGCCAGCTCTGGACAGGGGTTGGAGCAGTACTTC.

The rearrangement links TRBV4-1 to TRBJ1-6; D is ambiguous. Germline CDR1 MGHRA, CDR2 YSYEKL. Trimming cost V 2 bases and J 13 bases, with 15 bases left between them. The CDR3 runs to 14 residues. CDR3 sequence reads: CASSQLFKLAPLHF. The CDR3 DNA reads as TGCGCCAGCAGCCAACTGTTTAAGCTAGCGCCCCTCCACTTT.

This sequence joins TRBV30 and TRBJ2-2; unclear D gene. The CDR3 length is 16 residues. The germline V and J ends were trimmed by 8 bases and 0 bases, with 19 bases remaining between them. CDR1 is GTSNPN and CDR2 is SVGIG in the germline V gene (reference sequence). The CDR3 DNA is TGTGCCCTGAACCCTGGGTCACTATCGAACACCGGGGAGCTGTTTTTT. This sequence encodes CALNPGSLSNTGELFF.

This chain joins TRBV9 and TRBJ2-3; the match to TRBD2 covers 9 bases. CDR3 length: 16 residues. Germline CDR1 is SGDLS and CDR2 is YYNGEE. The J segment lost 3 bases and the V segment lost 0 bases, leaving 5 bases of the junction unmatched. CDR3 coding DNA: TGTGCCAGCAGCGTAGGGAGGACTAGCGTTACAGATACGCAGTATTTT. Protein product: CASSVGRTSVTDTQYF. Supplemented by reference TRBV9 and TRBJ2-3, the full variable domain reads DSGVTQTPKHLITATGQRVTLRCSPRSGDLSVYWYQQSLDQGLQFLIQYYNGEERAKGNILERFSAQQFPDLHSELNLSSLELGDSALYFCASSVGRTSVTDTQYFGPGTRLTVL.

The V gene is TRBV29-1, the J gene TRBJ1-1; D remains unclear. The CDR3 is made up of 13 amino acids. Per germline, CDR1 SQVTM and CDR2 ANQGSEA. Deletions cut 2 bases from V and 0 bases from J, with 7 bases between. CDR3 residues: CSVEPYMNTEAFF. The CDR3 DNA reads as TGCAGCGTTGAACCCTACATGAACACTGAAGCTTTCTTT.